Listed here are 12 T cell receptor beta chains from one sample, sequenced in a study of blood T cell repertoires in COVID-19 (TCRdb year 2020). Libraries came from the immunoSEQ multiplex PCR assay. TCRdb carries this immuneACCESS record with in-frame sequences only. Its versions omit some clonotypes, under half of them owing to an unresolved V gene in the studies checked, with the rest unexplained. This sample has roughly 250,000 clones in its table, and approximately 85% of those were observed once. Of the sample, 0.87% is held by the ten largest clones. Source material: peripheral blood. Every receptor here comes from a human donor with COVID-19, enrolled during active disease. The donor label of this sample is uncertain.

This rearrangement joins TRBV12-3 or TRBV12-4 to TRBJ2-5, with TRBD1 as a possible D gene (6 bases). Trimming left V 4 bases short and J 11 bases short, with 14 bases between. This CDR3 spans 12 amino acids. This chain's CDR3 is CASSSRGPAQYF. The CDR3 DNA is TGTGCCAGCAGTTCCAGGGGTCCGGCACAGTACTTC.

The V and J genes are TRBV12-3 or TRBV12-4 and TRBJ1-1; unclear D gene. This CDR3 is 13 amino acids long. Trimming took 6 bases from V and 0 from J, leaving 8 bases between them. The CDR3 loop is CASSLGMNTEAFF. CDR3 DNA sequence: TGTGCCAGCAGCCTCGGGATGAACACTGAAGCTTTCTTT.

Only a few counts were recorded for this clone. The V and J genes are TRBV7-8 and TRBJ2-7, with 7 bases matching TRBD1. CDR3 length equals 15 residues. Per the germline V gene, CDR1 is SGHVS and CDR2 is FQNEAQ. Trimming took 4 bases from V and 1 from J; bases not matched to a gene: 7. The chain's CDR3 is CASSWTGTASYEQYF. CDR3 DNA: TGTGCCAGCAGCTGGACAGGTACTGCATCCTACGAGCAGTACTTC. The full variable domain, its missing parts supplied by reference TRBV7-8 and TRBJ2-7, is GAGVSQSPRYKVAKRGQDVALRCDPISGHVSLFWYQQALGQGPEFLTYFQNEAQLDKSGLPSDRFFAERPEGSVSTLKIQRTQQEDSAVYLCASSWTGTASYEQYFGPGTRLTVT.

The chain combines TRBV23-1 with TRBJ2-7; D is perhaps TRBD1 (5 bases). TRBV23-1 carries the ORF label, with uncertain function. The CDR3 length is 17 residues. V was cut by 6 bases and J by 3 bases, with 24 bases left in between. This CDR3 is CASRRNPRQNKFYEQYF. DNA for the CDR3: TGCGCCAGCAGACGAAACCCACGACAGAACAAATTCTACGAGCAGTACTTC.

J is TRBJ2-1 and V is TRBV5-4; 8 nucleotides align to TRBD2. The CDR3 length is 15 residues. The germline CDR1 and CDR2 sequences are SGHNT and YYREEE (reference sequence). J gave up 2 bases and V 0 bases, and 1 base lay outside the gene matches. In nucleotides, the CDR3 is TGTGCCAGCAGCTTGGAACTAGCGGCCTACAATGAGCAGTTCTTC. This translates into CASSLELAAYNEQFF.

This clone was recorded only once. This chain joins TRBV25-1 and TRBJ1-5; 8 bases match TRBD1. V gave up 6 bases and J gave up 4 bases; unmatched junction bases: 17. This CDR3 is 18 amino acids long. Germline V gene data show CDR1 as MGHDK and CDR2 as SYGVNS. DNA for the CDR3: TGTGCCAGCAGGGCCCCGGGAGAGCCCAGGGGGCGAAATCAGCCCCAGCATTTT. As protein: CASRAPGEPRGRNQPQHF.

This chain links TRBV9 with TRBJ2-1; TRBD2 might be the D (6 bases). This CDR3 has 15 amino acids. Germline CDR1 reads SGDLS; CDR2 reads YYNGEE. V shed 4 bases and J shed 7 bases, with 18 bases lying between them. CDR3 amino acids: CASSPDQRVSNEQFF. DNA for the CDR3: TGTGCCAGCAGCCCCGACCAGCGGGTGAGTAATGAGCAGTTCTTC.

This clone was picked up a small number of times. The chain joins TRBV6-5 to TRBJ1-2; TRBD1 matches at 10 bases. The junction had 9 bases not matched to a gene; V was cut back by 8 bases and J by 6 bases. This CDR3 region has 14 residues. CDR1 is MNHEY, CDR2 SVGAGI, per germline. The CDR3 loop is CASPPGTGADGYTF. CDR3 DNA sequence: TGTGCCAGCCCACCCGGGACAGGGGCGGATGGCTACACCTTC.

V usage is TRBV5-8 and J usage is TRBJ1-5, with D perhaps matching TRBD1 (5 bases). This CDR3 is built from 16 residues. With 4 bases removed from V and 5 bases from J, the gap between germline ends came to 19 bases. Per germline, CDR1 SGHTS and CDR2 YDEGEE. CDR3 in DNA: TGTGCCAGCAGCACCCGACAGTTCTTACGATATCAGCCCCAGCATTTT. It is translated as CASSTRQFLRYQPQHF.

This clone was detected only a few times. CDR3 protein: CASSPSPRGGGNTIYF. DNA of the CDR3: TGCGCCAGCAGCCCATCTCCCCGGGGAGGGGGAAACACCATATATTTT. V is TRBV4-1 and J is TRBJ1-3; no clear D gene. The CDR3 loop spans 16 amino acids. V was trimmed by 4 bases and J by 4 bases, leaving 17 bases between them. Germline values: CDR1 MGHRA, CDR2 YSYEKL.

This clone was recorded once. This chain connects TRBV7-2 to TRBJ2-3, with D unclear. V was cut by 3 bases and J by 2 bases, with 15 bases left in between. The CDR3 spans 16 residues. CDR1 and CDR2 (germline): SGHTA, FQGNSA. The CDR3 DNA is TGTGCCAGCAGCTTGGGTGATGGGCGCTACACAGATACGCAGTATTTT. Encoded protein: CASSLGDGRYTDTQYF.

J is TRBJ2-1 and V is TRBV12-5, with 11 nucleotides matching TRBD2. Germline V gives CDR1 LGHNT, CDR2 FRNRAP. Germline trimming cut 8 bases from V and 9 bases from J; bases unmatched to any gene: 12. The CDR3 covers 15 residues. CDR3 protein: CASSGPTSGTLEQFF. Here the CDR3 DNA reads TGTGCTAGTTCAGGGCCGACTAGCGGGACACTTGAGCAGTTCTTC.